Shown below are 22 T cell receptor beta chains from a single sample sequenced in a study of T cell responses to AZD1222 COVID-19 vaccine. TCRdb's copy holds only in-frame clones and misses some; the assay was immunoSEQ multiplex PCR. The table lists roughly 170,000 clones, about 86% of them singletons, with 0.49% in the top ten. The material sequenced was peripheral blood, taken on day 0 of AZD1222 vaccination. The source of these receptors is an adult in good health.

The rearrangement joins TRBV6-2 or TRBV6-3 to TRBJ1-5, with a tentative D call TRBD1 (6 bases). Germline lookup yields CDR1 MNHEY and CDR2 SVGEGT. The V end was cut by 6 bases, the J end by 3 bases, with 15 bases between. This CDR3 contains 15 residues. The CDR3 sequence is CASSWTDWDNQPQHF. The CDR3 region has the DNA TGTGCCAGCAGCTGGACAGACTGGGACAATCAGCCCCAGCATTTT.

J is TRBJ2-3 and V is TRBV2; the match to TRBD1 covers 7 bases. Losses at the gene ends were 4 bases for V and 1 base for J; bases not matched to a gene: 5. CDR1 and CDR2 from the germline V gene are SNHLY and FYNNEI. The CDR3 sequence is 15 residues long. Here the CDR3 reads CASSVRTGGTDTQYF. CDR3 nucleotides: TGTGCCAGCAGTGTTAGAACAGGGGGCACAGATACGCAGTATTTT.

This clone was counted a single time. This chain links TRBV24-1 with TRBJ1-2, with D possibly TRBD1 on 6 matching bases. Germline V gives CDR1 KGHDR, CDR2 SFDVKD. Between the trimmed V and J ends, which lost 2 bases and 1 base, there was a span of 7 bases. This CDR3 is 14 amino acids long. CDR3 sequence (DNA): TGTGCCACCAGTGATTCAGGGGTTAACTATGGCTACACCTTC. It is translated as CATSDSGVNYGYTF.

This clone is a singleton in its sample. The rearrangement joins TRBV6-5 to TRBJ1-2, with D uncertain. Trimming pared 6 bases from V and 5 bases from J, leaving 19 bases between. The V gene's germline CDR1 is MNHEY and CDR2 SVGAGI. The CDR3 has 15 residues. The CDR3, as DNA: TGTGCCAGCAGCGATACCGGGAGAGCTGGTTATGGCTACACCTTC. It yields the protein CASSDTGRAGYGYTF.

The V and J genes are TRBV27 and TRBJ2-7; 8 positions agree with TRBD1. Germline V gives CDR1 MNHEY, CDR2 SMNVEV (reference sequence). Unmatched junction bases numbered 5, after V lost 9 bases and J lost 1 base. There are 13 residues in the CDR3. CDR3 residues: CASSDRVSYEQYF. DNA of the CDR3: TGTGCCAGTTCGGACAGGGTGTCCTACGAGCAGTACTTC.

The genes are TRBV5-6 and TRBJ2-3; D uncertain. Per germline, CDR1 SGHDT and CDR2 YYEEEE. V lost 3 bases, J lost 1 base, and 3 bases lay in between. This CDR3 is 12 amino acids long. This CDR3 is CASSWGTDTQYF. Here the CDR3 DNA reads TGTGCCAGCAGCTGGGGCACAGATACGCAGTATTTT.

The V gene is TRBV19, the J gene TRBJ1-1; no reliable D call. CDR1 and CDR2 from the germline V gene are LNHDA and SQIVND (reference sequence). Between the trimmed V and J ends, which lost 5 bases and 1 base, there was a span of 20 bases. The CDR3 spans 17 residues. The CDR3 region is CASSEAGSGLRNTEAFF. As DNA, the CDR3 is TGTGCCAGTAGTGAGGCGGGGAGTGGACTTCGGAACACTGAAGCTTTCTTT.

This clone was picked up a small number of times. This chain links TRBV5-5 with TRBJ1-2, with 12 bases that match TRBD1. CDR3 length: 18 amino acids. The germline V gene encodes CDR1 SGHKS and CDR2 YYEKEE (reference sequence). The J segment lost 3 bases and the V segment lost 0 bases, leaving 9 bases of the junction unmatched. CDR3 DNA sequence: TGTGCCAGCAGCTTGGCCGTCCCGGGACAGGGGGCCCACTATGGCTACACCTTC. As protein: CASSLAVPGQGAHYGYTF.

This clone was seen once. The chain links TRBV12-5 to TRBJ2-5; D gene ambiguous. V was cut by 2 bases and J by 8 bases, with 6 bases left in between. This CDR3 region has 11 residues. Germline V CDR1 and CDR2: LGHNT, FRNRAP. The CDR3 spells CASGLMETQYF. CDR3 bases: TGTGCTAGTGGTTTGATGGAAACCCAGTACTTC.

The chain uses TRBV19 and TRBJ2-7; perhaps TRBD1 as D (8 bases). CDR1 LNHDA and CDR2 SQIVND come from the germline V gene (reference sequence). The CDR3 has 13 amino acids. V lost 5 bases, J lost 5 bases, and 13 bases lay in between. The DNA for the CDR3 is TGTGCCAGTAGTCACAGGGGGAGGGACGAGCAGTACTTC. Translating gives CASSHRGRDEQYF.

This CDR3 is CASRREDYSNQPQHF. The CDR3 bases are TGTGCCAGCAGGCGGGAGGATTATAGCAATCAGCCCCAGCATTTT. The gene calls are TRBV2 and TRBJ1-5; D gene uncertain. The CDR3 extends over 15 amino acids. From germline, CDR1 is SNHLY and CDR2 FYNNEI. Trimming pared 6 bases from V and 0 bases from J, leaving 12 bases between.

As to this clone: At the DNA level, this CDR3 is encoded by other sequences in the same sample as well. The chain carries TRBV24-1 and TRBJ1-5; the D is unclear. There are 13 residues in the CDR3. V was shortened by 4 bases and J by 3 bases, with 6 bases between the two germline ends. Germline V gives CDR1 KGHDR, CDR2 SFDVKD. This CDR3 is CATSDRTNQPQHF. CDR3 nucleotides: TGTGCCACCAGTGACCGAACCAATCAGCCCCAGCATTTT.

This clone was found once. Written as DNA, the CDR3 is TGTGCCAGTAGTATAGGTCCCACTAGGAGCGAGCAGTACTTC. Translated: CASSIGPTRSEQYF. The V and J genes are TRBV19 and TRBJ2-7, with TRBD2 as a possible D gene (5 bases). V lost 1 base and J lost 6, with 13 bases in between. The CDR3 loop spans 14 amino acids. Germline CDR1 reads LNHDA; CDR2 reads SQIVND (reference sequence).

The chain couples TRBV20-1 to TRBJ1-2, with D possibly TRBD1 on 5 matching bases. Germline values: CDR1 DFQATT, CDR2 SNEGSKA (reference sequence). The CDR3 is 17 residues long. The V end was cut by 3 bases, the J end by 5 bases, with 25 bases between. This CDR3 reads CSASPTEGTLASYGYTF. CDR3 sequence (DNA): TGCAGTGCTAGTCCTACGGAAGGGACTCTAGCTTCTTATGGCTACACCTTC.

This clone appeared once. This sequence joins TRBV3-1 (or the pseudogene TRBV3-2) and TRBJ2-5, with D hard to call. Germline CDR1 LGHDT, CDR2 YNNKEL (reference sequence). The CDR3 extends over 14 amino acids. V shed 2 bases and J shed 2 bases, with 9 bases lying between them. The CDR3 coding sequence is TGTGCCAGCAGCCAATACCAGACACAAGAGACCCAGTACTTC. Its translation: CASSQYQTQETQYF.

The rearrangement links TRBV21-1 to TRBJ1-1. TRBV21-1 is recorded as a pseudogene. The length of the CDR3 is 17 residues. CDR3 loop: CASSKLSGPLMNTEAFF. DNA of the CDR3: TGTGCCAGCAGCAAACTATCAGGACCCTTGATGAACACTGAAGCTTTCTTT.

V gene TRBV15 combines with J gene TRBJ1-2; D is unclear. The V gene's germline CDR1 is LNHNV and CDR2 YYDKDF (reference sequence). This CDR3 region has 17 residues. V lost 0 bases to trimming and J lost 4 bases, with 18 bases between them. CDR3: CATSREGKRPPGYGYTF. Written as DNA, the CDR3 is TGTGCCACCAGCAGAGAAGGAAAGCGGCCCCCGGGCTATGGCTACACCTTC. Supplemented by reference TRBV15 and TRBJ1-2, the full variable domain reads DAMVIQNPRYQVTQFGKPVTLSCSQTLNHNVMYWYQQKSSQAPKLLFHYYDKDFNNEADTPDNFQSRRPNTSFCFLDIRSPGLGDTAMYLCATSREGKRPPGYGYTFGSGTRLTVV.

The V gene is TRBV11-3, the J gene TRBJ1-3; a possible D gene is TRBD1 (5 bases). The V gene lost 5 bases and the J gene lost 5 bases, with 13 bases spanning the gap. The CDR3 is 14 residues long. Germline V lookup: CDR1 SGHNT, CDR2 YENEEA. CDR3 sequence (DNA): TGTGCCAGCAGCCCACCAGTGGGACGAAACACCATATATTTT. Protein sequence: CASSPPVGRNTIYF.

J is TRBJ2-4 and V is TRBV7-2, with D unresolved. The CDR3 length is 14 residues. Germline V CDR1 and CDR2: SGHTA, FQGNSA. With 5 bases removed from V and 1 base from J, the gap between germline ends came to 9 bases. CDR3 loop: CASSPRAAKNIQYF. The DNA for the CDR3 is TGTGCCAGCAGCCCCCGGGCGGCCAAAAACATTCAGTACTTC.

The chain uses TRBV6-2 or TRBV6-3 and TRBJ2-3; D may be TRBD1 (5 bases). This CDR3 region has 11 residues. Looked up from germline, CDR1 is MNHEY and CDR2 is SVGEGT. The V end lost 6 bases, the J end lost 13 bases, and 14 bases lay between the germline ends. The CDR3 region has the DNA TGTGCCAGCAGCCAGGACACGTTAAAGTATTTT. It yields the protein CASSQDTLKYF.

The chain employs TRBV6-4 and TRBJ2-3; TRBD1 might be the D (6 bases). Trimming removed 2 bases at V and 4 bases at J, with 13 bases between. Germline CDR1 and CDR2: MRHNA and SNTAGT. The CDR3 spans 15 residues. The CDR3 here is CASSDTGSGADTQYF. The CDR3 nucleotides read TGTGCCAGCAGTGACACAGGGAGTGGAGCAGATACGCAGTATTTT.

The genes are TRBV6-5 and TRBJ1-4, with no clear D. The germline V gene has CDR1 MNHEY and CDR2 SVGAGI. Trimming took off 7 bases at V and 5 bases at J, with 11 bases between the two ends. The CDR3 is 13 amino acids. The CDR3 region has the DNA TGTGCCAGCAAGGAGGTCCCGAATGAAAAACTGTTTTTT. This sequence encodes CASKEVPNEKLFF.